Following are 5 T cell receptor beta chains from one sample sequenced in a study of cytomegalovirus exposure and HLA in healthy donors. The primer mix had 60 Vbeta and 13 Jbeta primers. Libraries were prepared by immunoSEQ multiplex PCR; TCRdb keeps only in-frame clonotypes and omits some of them. The sample has about 98,000 clones, around 68% seen once; the top ten hold 4% to 5.5%. The source material was PBMCs. These TCRs come from a human donor in good health.

The rearrangement links TRBV5-5 to TRBJ1-2; D is unresolved. CDR3 size: 12 residues. V was trimmed by 0 bases and J by 7 bases, leaving 7 bases between them. Germline V lookup: CDR1 SGHKS, CDR2 YYEKEE (reference sequence). The CDR3 spells CASSLGGVGYTF. The CDR3, as DNA: TGTGCCAGCAGCTTGGGCGGCGTTGGCTACACCTTC.

The chain links TRBV28 to TRBJ1-4; 7 bases map to TRBD1. V was pared by 0 bases and J by 7 bases, with 5 bases of the junction left unmatched. This CDR3 has 15 residues. Germline loops: CDR1 MDHEN, CDR2 SYDVKM. DNA for the CDR3: TGTGCCAGCAGTTTATGGGGCAGGGGGGCTGAAAAACTGTTTTTT. This encodes CASSLWGRGAEKLFF. Looking up the rest from reference TRBV28 and TRBJ1-4 gives the full variable domain: DVKVTQSSRYLVKRTGEKVFLECVQDMDHENMFWYRQDPGLGLRLIYFSYDVKMKEKGDIPEGYSVSREKKERFSLILESASTNQTSMYLCASSLWGRGAEKLFFGSGTQLSVL.

The CDR3 region is CAMAVGTKSSYNEQFF. CDR3 bases: TGTGCCATGGCGGTAGGGACAAAGAGCTCCTACAATGAGCAGTTCTTC. J is TRBJ2-1 and V is TRBV2, with D perhaps matching TRBD1 (6 bases). This CDR3 has 16 residues. In germline, CDR1 is SNHLY, CDR2 FYNNEI. V lost 10 bases, J lost 0 bases, and 19 bases lay in between.

The chain employs TRBV28 and TRBJ2-1; D is possibly TRBD1 (5 bases). CDR1 is MDHEN and CDR2 is SYDVKM in the germline V gene. The CDR3 runs to 14 residues. Trimming removed 2 bases at V and 5 bases at J, with 10 bases between. The CDR3 DNA is TGTGCCAGCAGTTTAATGTCAGGGCACAATGAGCAGTTCTTC. This encodes CASSLMSGHNEQFF.

This clone has more than one count but fewer than ten. The chain employs TRBV10-3 and TRBJ2-2; 9 bases align to TRBD1. CDR3 length: 16 amino acids. Germline CDR1 ENHRY, CDR2 SYGVKD. V lost 2 bases, J lost 3 bases, and 4 bases stayed unmatched. The CDR3 is CAISEGDRAYTGELFF. Here the CDR3 DNA reads TGTGCCATCAGTGAGGGGGACAGGGCCTACACCGGGGAGCTGTTTTTT.